This T cell receptor beta chain is from a study of shared clonotypes between healthy human individuals. Turning to the study itself: Per-donor plates numbered three CD4 naive, three CD4 memory, two CD8 naive and one CD8 memory.

Genomic DNA belonging to each subset was distributed in equal measure over several immunoSEQ plates. The repertoire was sequenced with immunoSEQ multiplex PCR; TCRdb's copy has only in-frame clones and lacks some. This sample has around 1.5 million clones, with 95% to 99% found just once. This clone came up once. The antigen is unknown. General study points: Generation probability values for non-shared clonotypes were lower than those for clonotypes shared by all four donors.

Per germline, CDR1 SNHLY and CDR2 FYNNEI. The CDR3 is 13 amino acids. The V end was cut by 7 bases, the J end by 6 bases, with 16 bases between. The rearrangement links TRBV2 to TRBJ2-7, with D perhaps assigned TRBD1 or TRBD2 (5 bases each). The sequence was obtained from a young man in good health. The sequenced sample consisted of naive CD4+ T cells sorted from blood. Subset in this sample: CD45RA+ positively selected. The CDR3 region is CASTSHPGPEQYF. DNA of the CDR3: TGTGCCAGCACCTCCCACCCGGGGCCCGAGCAGTACTTC.